This T cell receptor beta chain derives from a study of STAT5B mutations in CD4+ large granular lymphocyte leukemia. Healthy controls were blood donor buffy coats. Here immunoSEQ multiplex PCR was the method, and the copy in TCRdb shows in-frame clones only, minus some. The top ten clones hold approximately 0.6% of a sample with roughly 41,000 clones, 70% to 80% of them seen once. The J segment lost 4 bases and the V segment lost 6 bases, leaving 6 bases of the junction unmatched. The CDR3 runs 14 residues. Germline V lookup: CDR1 MNHEY, CDR2 SMNVEV (reference sequence). Details on this clone: What it binds is not known.

Overall study results and limits: The CD4+ versus CD8+ T-LGLL clonality difference may reflect limited sample size. TRBV06-family usage was enriched in top patient clones (8/27) versus controls (2/35).

Sequenced: CD4+ T cells from blood buffy coats. The V and J genes are TRBV27 and TRBJ2-7; 10 nucleotides line up with TRBD1. The TCR originated in a human donor in good health. The CDR3 reads CASSRGTGEYEQYF. The CDR3 coding sequence is TGTGCCAGCAGCCGCGGGACAGGGGAATACGAGCAGTACTTC.